The rows below give T cell receptor beta chains drawn from one sample of a study of a mutant IDH1 vaccine in newly diagnosed glioma. Profiled with immunoSEQ multiplex PCR; TCRdb holds only in-frame clones, not every one. The sample comprises about 98,000 clones, 70% to 90% of which are singletons, and approximately 0.6% rests with the top ten. Here the sequenced sample was PBMCs, taken from a glioma patient treated with radiotherapy, temozolomide or both. The receptors originated from a woman between 45 and 60 years old with glioma. Both conserved end residues are part of each CDR3. The order of the fields is J gene, V gene, clone size, D gene, CDR3 DNA, CDR3 protein. D genes are given only for firm matches. For some rows the clone size is stated as once, few or many, or as a class when expanded; others skip it.

TRBJ1-1	TRBV6-1	few	NA	TGTGCCAGCAGTGAACTAGGGGCCACTGAAGCTTTCTTT	CASSELGATEAFF
TRBJ2-7	TRBV5-1	NA	NA	TGCGCCAGCAGCTTGGACCGGGGGTTCTCCTACGAGCAGTACTTC	CASSLDRGFSYEQYF
TRBJ2-1	TRBV4-1	NA	TRBD2	TGCGCCAGCAGCCAAGTCCCTAGGCCTAGCGGTTACAATGAGCAGTTCTTC	CASSQVPRPSGYNEQFF
TRBJ2-1	TRBV4-2	once	TRBD2	TGTGCCAGCACTTTGACTAGCGGGGGCCCCAATGAGCAGTTCTTC	CASTLTSGGPNEQFF
TRBJ2-3	TRBV7-3	NA	TRBD2	TGTGCCAGCAGCTTAGGGACTAGTCTCGCAGATACGCAGTATTTT	CASSLGTSLADTQYF
TRBJ2-1	TRBV25-1	NA	TRBD2	TGTGCCAGCAGTGTCTCCGCCCCCGGGAGGGCCGGCAATGAGCAGTTCTTC	CASSVSAPGRAGNEQFF
TRBJ2-2	TRBV9	NA	NA	TGTGCCAGCAGCGTCTGGAACACCGGGGAGCTGTTTTTT	CASSVWNTGELFF
TRBJ2-7	TRBV7-6	NA	NA	TGTGCCAGCAGCTTAGCGCCGGCGGGTACGGCCTACGAGCAGTACTTC	CASSLAPAGTAYEQYF
TRBJ2-2	TRBV5-4	NA	TRBD2	TGTGCCAGCAGCTTGTGGAATAGCGGGGCGAACACCGGGGAGCTGTTTTTT	CASSLWNSGANTGELFF
TRBJ2-2	TRBV6-6	NA	NA	TGTGCCAGCAGGTCAGGGGTAACGGCCACCGGGGAGCTGTTTTTT	CASRSGVTATGELFF
TRBJ2-2	TRBV7-2	NA	TRBD1	TGTGCCAGCACCATTAGGACAGGAAACACCGGGGAGCTGTTTTTT	CASTIRTGNTGELFF
TRBJ1-3	TRBV9	NA	NA	TGTGCCAGCACCCCCGGGACACTCTCTGGAAACACCATATATTTT	CASTPGTLSGNTIYF
TRBJ1-1	TRBV28	once	NA	TGTGCCAGCAGTGACGTGGGGAACTGGATCAACACTGAAGCTTTCTTT	CASSDVGNWINTEAFF
TRBJ1-1	TRBV29-1	NA	NA	TGCAGCGGACGAGGACAGCCGAACACTGAAGCTTTCTTT	CSGRGQPNTEAFF
TRBJ2-7	TRBV28	NA	TRBD2	TGTGCCAGCAGTCCCCTTTTAGCGGGAGGGATCTACGAGCAGTACTTC	CASSPLLAGGIYEQYF
TRBJ2-7	TRBV29-1	NA	TRBD2	TGCAGCGCCTCTAGCGGGTCCTCCCCGCCCGAGCAGTACTTC	CSASSGSSPPEQYF
TRBJ2-7	TRBV11-3	few	NA	TGTGCCAGCAGCGGTAGGGGGGGCGAGCAGTACTTC	CASSGRGGEQYF
TRBJ1-2	TRBV9	NA	NA	TGTGCCAGCAGCAATACAGGGAGTGGGAACTATGGCTACACCTTC	CASSNTGSGNYGYTF
TRBJ2-7	TRBV5-1	few	TRBD2	TGCGCCAGCAGCTACTTAGCGGGCGCGGGAGAGGGCGAGCAGTACTTC	CASSYLAGAGEGEQYF
TRBJ2-1	TRBV6-6	NA	TRBD2	TGTGCCAGCAGCTCTCTAGCGGGAGGTCGCAGTGAGCAGTTCTTC	CASSSLAGGRSEQFF
TRBJ1-1	TRBV5-1	NA	NA	TGCGCCAGCAGCTTGGGATCGGGGGACGCTGAAGCTTTCTTT	CASSLGSGDAEAFF
TRBJ2-7	TRBV5-1	NA	TRBD1	TGCGCCAGCAGCTTGGGGATGACAGGGATCGACGAGCAGTACTTC	CASSLGMTGIDEQYF
TRBJ2-2	TRBV5-1	NA	NA	TGCGCCAGCAGCTTGGGGGCCTTCACCGGGGAGCTGTTTTTT	CASSLGAFTGELFF
TRBJ1-6	TRBV27	NA	NA	TGTGCCAGCAGTTTAAAGGGAACACCCCTCCACTTT	CASSLKGTPLHF
TRBJ2-3	TRBV28	once	TRBD2	TGTGCCAGCAGTTTTAGGCTAGCGGGAGATTATCAAGATACGCAGTATTTT	CASSFRLAGDYQDTQYF
TRBJ1-1	TRBV19	NA	NA	TGTGCCAGTAGTATAGGGAGTGGGTACACTGAAGCTTTCTTT	CASSIGSGYTEAFF
TRBJ1-1	TRBV2	NA	NA	TGTGCCAGCAGTGGAGGAAGGACAGCTGAAGCTTTCTTT	CASSGGRTAEAFF
TRBJ1-1	TRBV7-3	NA	NA	TGTGCCAGCAAAGACAGCAACACTGAAGCTTTCTTT	CASKDSNTEAFF